These 13 T cell receptor beta chains were sequenced from one sample in a study of T cell changes during pregnancy in multiple sclerosis. The assay was immunoSEQ multiplex PCR, and TCRdb's table has in-frame clones only and misses some. The repertoire has roughly 40,000 clones, more than 85% of them found once; the top ten carry 1.5% to 2%. Sequencing was performed on CD4+ T cells from peripheral blood mononuclear cells, taken after pregnancy. These receptors were taken from a female donor in good health, enrolled as a control in a pregnancy study.

The chain combines TRBV11-2 with TRBJ1-1, with a possible D match to TRBD1 (6 bases). Trimming took off 6 bases at V and 11 bases at J, with 19 bases between the two ends. Germline-derived CDR1 and CDR2 are SGHAT and FQNNGV. CDR3 length: 13 amino acids. In nucleotides, the CDR3 is TGTGCCAGCAGACCCACAGGGCTAAGGGTCGCTTTCTTT. Protein product: CASRPTGLRVAFF.

The gene calls are TRBV18 and TRBJ1-5; tentatively, D is TRBD1 (6 bases). Germline V lookup: CDR1 KGHSH, CDR2 LQKENI. V was shortened by 2 bases and J by 4 bases, with 15 bases between the two germline ends. CDR3 length: 16 residues. CDR3 in amino acids: CASSPSPDRLNQPQHF. The CDR3 DNA is TGTGCCAGCTCACCATCACCTGACAGGCTTAATCAGCCCCAGCATTTT.

CDR3: CASSLVASGSGNEQFF. CDR3 coding DNA: TGCGCCAGCAGCTTGGTCGCTAGCGGGAGTGGAAATGAGCAGTTCTTC. V usage is TRBV5-1 and J usage is TRBJ2-1; 10 bases align to TRBD2. V shed 0 bases, J shed 7 bases, and the junction held 7 bases outside the gene matches. Per the germline V gene, CDR1 is SGHRS and CDR2 is YFSETQ. This CDR3 is 16 amino acids long.

V is TRBV7-9 and J is TRBJ2-3, with 7 nucleotides matching TRBD1. Germline assignment: CDR1 SEHNR and CDR2 FQNEAQ (reference sequence). CDR3 length equals 14 residues. The V gene end was trimmed by 3 bases and the J gene end by 3 bases; junction bases not matched to a gene: 3. CDR3 region: CASSFGTVTDTQYF. The CDR3 DNA reads as TGTGCCAGCAGCTTCGGGACAGTGACAGATACGCAGTATTTT.

This chain links TRBV4-2 with TRBJ2-2, with 8 bases aligning to TRBD2. This CDR3 is built from 18 residues. Trimming cost V 0 bases and J 0 bases; bases outside gene matches: 6. Germline loops: CDR1 LGHNA, CDR2 YNFKEQ. The CDR3 DNA reads as TGTGCCAGCAGCCAAGAGAATTTAGCGGGAACGAACACCGGGGAGCTGTTTTTT. This encodes CASSQENLAGTNTGELFF.

The rearrangement joins TRBV5-1 to TRBJ1-1; a weak D match, TRBD1 (5 bases). The CDR3 sequence is 14 residues long. Germline V gene data show CDR1 as SGHRS and CDR2 as YFSETQ. Trimming pared 2 bases from V and 3 bases from J, leaving 11 bases between. The CDR3 protein is CASSFGHMDTEAFF. As DNA, the CDR3 is TGCGCCAGCAGCTTCGGACATATGGACACTGAAGCTTTCTTT.

The genes are TRBV30 and TRBJ2-7; 9 positions agree with TRBD1. The germline CDR1 and CDR2 sequences are GTSNPN and SVGIG (reference sequence). The V segment lost 2 bases and the J segment 3 bases; nucleotides outside the gene matches: 5. This CDR3 contains 14 residues. The CDR3 coding sequence is TGTGCCTGGAGTCTACCGGGACAGGGCTACGAGCAGTACTTC. This gives the protein CAWSLPGQGYEQYF.

This chain's CDR3 is CATGTEHSPLHF. In nucleotides, the CDR3 is TGTGCCACCGGGACAGAGCATTCACCCCTCCACTTT. This sequence joins TRBV7-2 and TRBJ1-6, with TRBD1 matching 7 bases. The V gene's germline CDR1 is SGHTA and CDR2 FQGNSA. The V gene end was trimmed by 10 bases and the J gene end by 8 bases; junction bases not matched to a gene: 5. CDR3 length equals 12 residues.

This chain joins TRBV9 and TRBJ2-1; 9 bases are a match to TRBD2. The CDR3 contains 15 residues. Germline lookup yields CDR1 SGDLS and CDR2 YYNGEE. Unmatched junction bases numbered 5, after V lost 2 bases and J lost 5 bases. This CDR3 is CASSVSGSTNNEQFF. The CDR3 region has the DNA TGTGCCAGCAGCGTTAGCGGGAGTACCAACAATGAGCAGTTCTTC.

The rearrangement uses TRBV5-4 and TRBJ2-7, with a possible D match to TRBD2 (7 bases). V was pared by 3 bases and J by 4 bases, with 14 bases between. The CDR3 consists of 14 residues. Per germline, CDR1 SGHNT and CDR2 YYREEE (reference sequence). The CDR3 loop reads CASSSGGGPYEQYF. DNA for the CDR3: TGTGCCAGCAGCTCGGGCGGGGGCCCATACGAGCAGTACTTC.

CDR3 nucleotides: TGCGCCAGCAGCTTCGGGACTAGCGGGAGAGGCTCCTACGAGCAGTACTTC. This encodes CASSFGTSGRGSYEQYF. The chain has TRBV5-1 and TRBJ2-7; TRBD2 matches at 14 bases. Per germline, CDR1 SGHRS and CDR2 YFSETQ. The CDR3 is 17 residues long. J lost 0 bases, V lost 2 bases, and 4 bases had no gene match. The full variable domain, rest sourced from reference TRBV5-1 and TRBJ2-7, is KAGVTQTPRYLIKTRGQQVTLSCSPISGHRSVSWYQQTPGQGLQFLFEYFSETQRNKGNFPGRFSGRQFSNSRSEMNVSTLELGDSALYLCASSFGTSGRGSYEQYFGPGTRLTVT.

The chain has TRBV28 and TRBJ2-7; 7 nucleotides align to TRBD1. Trimming at V came to 6 bases and at J to 3 bases, leaving 8 bases not matched to a gene. The CDR3 length is 14 residues. Germline lookup yields CDR1 MDHEN and CDR2 SYDVKM. The CDR3 nucleotides are TGTGCCAGCAGCAACCCTCAGGGGGACTACGAGCAGTACTTC. Its protein product is CASSNPQGDYEQYF.

This rearrangement joins TRBV19 to TRBJ2-2; D is possibly TRBD1 (5 bases). Trimming removed 7 bases at V and 4 bases at J, with 10 bases between. Per germline, CDR1 LNHDA and CDR2 SQIVND (reference sequence). This CDR3 is 13 amino acids long. The CDR3 region has the DNA TGTGCCAGTAATCCTAGGGGCACCGGGGAGCTGTTTTTT. Its protein is CASNPRGTGELFF.